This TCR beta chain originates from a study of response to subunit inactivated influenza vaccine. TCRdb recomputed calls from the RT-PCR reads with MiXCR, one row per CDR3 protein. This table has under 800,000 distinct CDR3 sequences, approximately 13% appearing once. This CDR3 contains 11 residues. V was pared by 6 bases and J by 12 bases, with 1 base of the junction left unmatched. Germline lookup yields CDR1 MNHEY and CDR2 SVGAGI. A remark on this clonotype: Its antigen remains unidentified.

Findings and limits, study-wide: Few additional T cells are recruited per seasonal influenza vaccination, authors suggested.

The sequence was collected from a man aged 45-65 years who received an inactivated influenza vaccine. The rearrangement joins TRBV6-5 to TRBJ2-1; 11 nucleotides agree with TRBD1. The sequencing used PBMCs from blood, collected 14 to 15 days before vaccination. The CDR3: CASRDRGRQFF. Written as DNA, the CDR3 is TGTGCCAGCAGGGACAGGGGGCGGCAGTTCTTC.